These 17 T cell receptor beta chains were all obtained from the same sample, sequenced in a study of T cell responses to AZD1222 COVID-19 vaccine. Clones were sequenced by immunoSEQ multiplex PCR, and TCRdb holds only the in-frame ones, with some missing. The table includes approximately 150,000 clones, roughly 90% detected once. Source: peripheral blood, taken 28 days after the second AZD1222 dose. The receptors were gathered from an adult who received the AZD1222 COVID-19 vaccine.

This clone was counted once. This chain joins TRBV19 and TRBJ1-2, with 8 bases lining up with TRBD1. This CDR3 comprises 15 residues. The V gene's germline CDR1 is LNHDA and CDR2 SQIVND (reference sequence). Trimming at V came to 5 bases and at J to 7 bases, leaving 12 bases not matched to a gene. The CDR3 sequence: CASSDQSTGEGGYTF. CDR3 nucleotide sequence: TGTGCCAGTAGTGACCAGTCGACAGGGGAGGGTGGCTACACCTTC.

The chain carries TRBV5-6 and TRBJ1-5; possibly TRBD1 for D (6 bases). Trimming took off 0 bases at V and 0 bases at J, with 10 bases between the two ends. The CDR3 is 16 amino acids. In germline, CDR1 is SGHDT, CDR2 YYEEEE. CDR3 amino acids: CASSLGGGASNQPQHF. CDR3 in DNA: TGTGCCAGCAGCTTGGGTGGGGGGGCTAGCAATCAGCCCCAGCATTTT.

The chain combines TRBV27 with TRBJ1-4, with D unresolved. This CDR3 contains 15 residues. Germline V gene sequence: CDR1 MNHEY, CDR2 SMNVEV (reference sequence). V was shortened by 2 bases and J by 0 bases, with 7 bases between the two germline ends. For the CDR3, the DNA is TGTGCCAGCAGTTTAATGGGTGCAACTAATGAAAAACTGTTTTTT. Translated, it gives CASSLMGATNEKLFF.

The chain carries TRBV11-3 and TRBJ1-1, with 9 positions matching TRBD1. The CDR3 is 16 amino acids. From germline, CDR1 is SGHNT and CDR2 YENEEA. The V and J ends lost 1 base and 1 base, in that order; junction bases with no gene match: 4. CDR3 sequence: CASSLGTGVTNTEAFF. In nucleotides, the CDR3 is TGTGCCAGCAGCTTAGGGACAGGGGTTACGAACACTGAAGCTTTCTTT.

The chain links TRBV18 to TRBJ2-1, with 9 bases that match TRBD2. CDR3 length equals 15 residues. V gave up 5 bases and J gave up 1 base; unmatched junction bases: 3. From germline, CDR1 is KGHSH and CDR2 LQKENI. CDR3 protein: CASSNLAGSYNEQFF. CDR3 in DNA: TGTGCCAGCTCAAACCTAGCGGGATCCTACAATGAGCAGTTCTTC. Based on the CDR3 plus reference TRBV18 and TRBJ2-1, the full variable domain is NAGVMQNPRHLVRRRGQEARLRCSPMKGHSHVYWYRQLPEEGLKFMVYLQKENIIDESGMPKERFSAEFPKEGPSILRIQQVVRGDSAAYFCASSNLAGSYNEQFFGPGTRLTVL.

The chain is built from TRBV3-1 (or the pseudogene TRBV3-2) and TRBJ2-7; no definite D call. This CDR3 is built from 15 residues. The germline V gene has CDR1 LGHDT and CDR2 YNNKEL (reference sequence). V was pared by 1 base and J by 3 bases, with 13 bases between. The chain's CDR3 is CASSQGSNRDYEQYF. The CDR3 DNA follows: TGTGCCAGCAGCCAAGGTTCTAACAGAGACTACGAGCAGTACTTC.

This sequence joins TRBV27 and TRBJ1-6; tentatively, D is TRBD1 (5 bases). CDR1 is MNHEY, CDR2 SMNVEV, per germline (reference sequence). V was clipped by 7 bases and J by 7 bases, with 17 bases between them. The length of the CDR3 is 15 residues. The CDR3 reads CASTLRAGPNSPLHF. The CDR3 bases are TGTGCCAGCACTCTAAGGGCAGGGCCCAATTCACCCCTCCACTTT.

The J gene is TRBJ2-3, the V gene TRBV19; a possible D gene is TRBD2 (6 bases). The CDR3 is made up of 17 amino acids. CDR1 and CDR2 (germline): LNHDA, SQIVND (reference sequence). Trimming stripped 3 bases from V and 0 bases from J, with 16 bases between. DNA of the CDR3: TGTGCCAGTAGTATCATATCGCTAGCGTCTAGCACAGATACGCAGTATTTT. As protein: CASSIISLASSTDTQYF.

The chain employs TRBV29-1 and TRBJ2-3, with 7 bases aligning to TRBD2. Trimming took 3 bases from V and 4 from J; bases not matched to a gene: 13. The CDR3 extends over 16 amino acids. Germline loops: CDR1 SQVTM, CDR2 ANQGSEA. The CDR3 nucleotides are TGCAGCGTTGATGGGATTTCGGGGAGGGTGGCAGATACGCAGTATTTT. Its protein product is CSVDGISGRVADTQYF.

The rearrangement uses TRBV9 and TRBJ1-6; 8 bases match TRBD1. V lost 5 bases, J lost 9 bases, and 10 bases stayed unmatched. CDR3 size: 15 residues. Per the germline V gene, CDR1 is SGDLS and CDR2 is YYNGEE. Here the CDR3 DNA reads TGTGCCAGCAGTGATCAGGGGGCAGTCAGTTCACCCCTCCACTTT. Its translation: CASSDQGAVSSPLHF.

V gene TRBV7-3 combines with J gene TRBJ2-7; 16 bases fit TRBD2. The CDR3 totals 19 residues. J lost 4 bases, V lost 0 bases, and 9 bases had no gene match. Germline V gene sequence: CDR1 SGHTA, CDR2 FQGTGA. The CDR3 bases are TGTGCCAGCAGCTTAACGAACGGGACTAGCGGGAGGGTTTGGTACGAGCAGTACTTC. Translated, it gives CASSLTNGTSGRVWYEQYF.

V is TRBV6-5 and J is TRBJ1-3; 8 positions agree with TRBD1. CDR3 length equals 15 residues. J gave up 5 bases and V 4 bases, and 7 bases lay outside the gene matches. Per the germline V gene, CDR1 is MNHEY and CDR2 is SVGAGI. This chain's CDR3 is CASSSLRDRRNTIYF. CDR3 nucleotide sequence: TGTGCCAGCAGTTCGCTCCGGGACAGGCGAAACACCATATATTTT.

DNA of the CDR3: TGTGCCAGCAGCTTAGAGGGCGGAACCTACAATGAGCAGTTCTTC. Translation gives CASSLEGGTYNEQFF. The genes are TRBV11-3 and TRBJ2-1; no clear D gene. V lost 0 bases and J lost 2, with 8 bases in between. This CDR3 region has 15 residues. Germline CDR1 and CDR2: SGHNT and YENEEA.

This clone was seen only once. In DNA form, the CDR3 reads TGTGCCAGCAGCCTGGACAGGGTTGGTTCACCCCTCCACTTT. Its protein product is CASSLDRVGSPLHF. This chain connects TRBV5-4 to TRBJ1-6; TRBD1 agrees at 8 bases. V trimming: 4 bases; J trimming: 9 bases; junction bases outside the gene matches: 6. Germline assignment: CDR1 SGHNT and CDR2 YYREEE (reference sequence). CDR3 length equals 14 residues.

This chain uses TRBV19 with TRBJ2-1; 7 nucleotides match TRBD2. The CDR3 consists of 15 residues. Trimming at V came to 6 bases and at J to 7 bases, leaving 12 bases not matched to a gene. CDR1 and CDR2 (germline): LNHDA, SQIVND (reference sequence). For the CDR3, the DNA is TGTGCCAGTAGGGTTCCGGGACTACCTGTGAATGAGCAGTTCTTC. Translation gives CASRVPGLPVNEQFF.

The chain is built from TRBV27 and TRBJ1-2; D is uncertain. CDR1 MNHEY and CDR2 SMNVEV come from the germline V gene (reference sequence). The CDR3 runs to 13 residues. V was pared by 4 bases and J by 6 bases, with 12 bases between. The CDR3 loop is CASSSTTSNGYTF. As DNA, the CDR3 is TGTGCCAGCAGTTCCACCACCAGTAATGGCTACACCTTC.

This clone has just one count. V is TRBV5-1 and J is TRBJ2-3; 11 nucleotides match TRBD2. The V gene's germline CDR1 is SGHRS and CDR2 YFSETQ. This CDR3 region has 15 residues. Trimming took 4 bases from V and 1 from J; bases not matched to a gene: 2. Here the CDR3 DNA reads TGCGCCAGCAGCAGGGGACTAGCGGGCACAGATACGCAGTATTTT. Translated, it gives CASSRGLAGTDTQYF. The whole variable domain, remainder taken from reference TRBV5-1 and TRBJ2-3, is KAGVTQTPRYLIKTRGQQVTLSCSPISGHRSVSWYQQTPGQGLQFLFEYFSETQRNKGNFPGRFSGRQFSNSRSEMNVSTLELGDSALYLCASSRGLAGTDTQYFGPGTRLTVL.